This TCR beta chain was documented in a study of T cell responses to AZD1222 COVID-19 vaccine. TCRdb's table, derived via immunoSEQ multiplex PCR, lists solely in-frame clones and lacks some. The sample lists roughly 120,000 clones, 80% to 90% occurring once. CDR1 is SGDLS and CDR2 is YYNGEE in the germline V gene. CDR3 length: 14 residues. Deletions cut 0 bases from V and 4 bases from J, with 10 bases between. This clone came up a few times. The clonotype originates from an adult in good health. V usage is TRBV9 and J usage is TRBJ1-2; D is possibly TRBD1 (5 bases). The sequencing used peripheral blood, collected on day 0 of MenACWY control vaccination. The CDR3 DNA is TGTGCCAGCAGCGTAGCAGCAGGGACCTATGGCTACACCTTC. Amino acid sequence: CASSVAAGTYGYTF.